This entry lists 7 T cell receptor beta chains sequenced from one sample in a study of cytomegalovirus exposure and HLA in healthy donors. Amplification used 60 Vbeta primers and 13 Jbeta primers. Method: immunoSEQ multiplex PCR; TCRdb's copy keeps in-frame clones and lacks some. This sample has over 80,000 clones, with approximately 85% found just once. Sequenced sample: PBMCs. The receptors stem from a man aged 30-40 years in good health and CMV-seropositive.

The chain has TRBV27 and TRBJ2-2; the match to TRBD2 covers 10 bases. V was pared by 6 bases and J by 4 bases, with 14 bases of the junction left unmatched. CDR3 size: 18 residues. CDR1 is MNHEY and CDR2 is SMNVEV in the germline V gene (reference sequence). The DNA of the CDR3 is TGTGCCAGCAGGACTAGGAGAGCGGGAGGGCCCGGCACCGGGGAGCTGTTTTTT. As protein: CASRTRRAGGPGTGELFF.

The CDR3 spells CASSLGAARGDTQYF. The DNA of the CDR3 is TGTGCCAGTAGCCTCGGAGCTGCCCGAGGGGATACGCAGTATTTT. V usage is TRBV19 and J usage is TRBJ2-3; possible D gene TRBD2, 5 bases. Germline loops: CDR1 LNHDA, CDR2 SQIVND (reference sequence). The ends were cut back, 6 bases at V and 6 bases at J, with 19 bases in the middle. The CDR3 is 15 amino acids.

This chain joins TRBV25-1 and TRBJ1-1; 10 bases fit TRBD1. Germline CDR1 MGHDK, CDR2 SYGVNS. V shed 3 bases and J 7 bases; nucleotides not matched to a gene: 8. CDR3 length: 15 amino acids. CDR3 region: CASSETDRGPGEAFF. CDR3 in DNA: TGTGCCAGCAGTGAGACAGACAGGGGGCCAGGTGAAGCTTTCTTT.

The CDR3 DNA reads as TGCGCCAGTAACCCCGCCCGCGGACAGGGACGAGACACTGAAGCTTTCTTT. This encodes CASNPARGQGRDTEAFF. The J gene is TRBJ1-1, the V gene TRBV23-1; TRBD1 matches 8 bases. TRBV23-1 qualifies as an ORF whose function is uncertain. V was clipped by 9 bases and J by 3 bases; unmatched bases: 18. CDR3 size: 17 residues.

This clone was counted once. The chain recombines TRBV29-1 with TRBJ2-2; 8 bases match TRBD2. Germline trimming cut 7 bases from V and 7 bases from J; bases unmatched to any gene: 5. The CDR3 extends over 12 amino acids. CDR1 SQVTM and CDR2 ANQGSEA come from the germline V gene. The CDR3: CSGGLAGGELFF. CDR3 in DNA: TGCAGCGGTGGACTAGCCGGCGGGGAGCTGTTTTTT.

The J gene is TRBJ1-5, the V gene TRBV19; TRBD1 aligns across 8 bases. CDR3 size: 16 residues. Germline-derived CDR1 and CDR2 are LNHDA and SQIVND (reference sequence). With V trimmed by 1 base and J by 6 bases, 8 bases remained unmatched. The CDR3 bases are TGTGCCAGTAGTATAGTTCTTGGACAGGGAAGTCAGCCCCAGCATTTT. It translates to CASSIVLGQGSQPQHF.

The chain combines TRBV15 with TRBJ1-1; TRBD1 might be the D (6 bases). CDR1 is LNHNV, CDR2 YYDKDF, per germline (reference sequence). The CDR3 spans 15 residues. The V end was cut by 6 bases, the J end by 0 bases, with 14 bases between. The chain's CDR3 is CATRFTDRLNTEAFF. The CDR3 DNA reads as TGTGCCACCAGGTTTACCGACAGGTTGAACACTGAAGCTTTCTTT.